This is a list of T cell receptor beta chains from one sample in a study of CD8 T cells in Susac syndrome. TCRdb redid the calling of the immunoSEQ multiplex PCR reads with MiXCR, one entry per CDR3 protein. The sample gives about 160,000 distinct CDR3 sequences, approximately 94% of which show up once; about 0.09% is in the top ten. Source material: CD4+ T cells from PBMCs. The receptors were sampled from a human donor with multiple sclerosis. Each CDR3 is given with its conserved first and last residue. A D gene is named only where the DNA matches it firmly. Clone size is shown for a subset of rows, as once, few, many or a class of expanded clone.

cdr3_nt: TGCGCCAGCAGCTTGGGAGGGACAGATGCCTACGAGCAGTACTTC; cdr3_aa: CASSLGGTDAYEQYF; clone_size: NA; d_call: TRBD1; v_call: TRBV5-1; j_call: TRBJ2-7
cdr3_nt: TGTGCCGCGGGGCTCCACTACGAGCAGTACTTC; cdr3_aa: CAAGLHYEQYF; clone_size: NA; d_call: NA; v_call: TRBV28; j_call: TRBJ2-7
cdr3_nt: TGTGCCAGCAGCTTTGGGTACTACAATGAGCAGTTCTTC; cdr3_aa: CASSFGYYNEQFF; clone_size: once; d_call: NA; v_call: TRBV7-3; j_call: TRBJ2-1
cdr3_nt: TGCGCCAGCAGCTTGGGGGACCCTAACTATGGCTACACCTTC; cdr3_aa: CASSLGDPNYGYTF; clone_size: NA; d_call: NA; v_call: TRBV5-1; j_call: TRBJ1-2
cdr3_nt: TGTGCCAGCAGCTTAATTAGCGGGAGCCCCCATGAGCAGTTCTTC; cdr3_aa: CASSLISGSPHEQFF; clone_size: NA; d_call: TRBD2; v_call: TRBV7-3; j_call: TRBJ2-1
cdr3_nt: TGTGCCAGCAGTTCCCTCCTCCGGGGTGGTGGCTACACCTTC; cdr3_aa: CASSSLLRGGGYTF; clone_size: NA; d_call: NA; v_call: TRBV28; j_call: TRBJ1-2
cdr3_nt: TGTGCCAGCGGAGGCGCAGATACGCAGTATTTT; cdr3_aa: CASGGADTQYF; clone_size: NA; d_call: NA; v_call: TRBV3-1; j_call: TRBJ2-3
cdr3_nt: TGCAGTGCTAGTCGGCAGGGTGGGGCCAACGTCCTGACTTTC; cdr3_aa: CSASRQGGANVLTF; clone_size: NA; d_call: NA; v_call: TRBV20-1; j_call: TRBJ2-6
cdr3_nt: TGTGCCAGCAGCCCCGGGACGTACCTAGCCAAAAACATTCAGTACTTC; cdr3_aa: CASSPGTYLAKNIQYF; clone_size: NA; d_call: NA; v_call: TRBV3-1; j_call: TRBJ2-4
cdr3_nt: TGTGCCTGGAGATGGGAGCCGAACACTGAAGCTTTCTTT; cdr3_aa: CAWRWEPNTEAFF; clone_size: NA; d_call: NA; v_call: TRBV30; j_call: TRBJ1-1
cdr3_nt: TGTGCCAGCAGTTCCCTCCAGGGACAGGGGCCCTACGAGCAGTACTTC; cdr3_aa: CASSSLQGQGPYEQYF; clone_size: NA; d_call: TRBD1; v_call: TRBV6-5; j_call: TRBJ2-7